These 23 T cell receptor beta chains were sequenced from one sample in a study of OX40 agonist ivuxolimab in advanced cancers. Generated by immunoSEQ multiplex PCR, the TCRdb table keeps only in-frame clones and is missing some. The sample has roughly 95,000 clones; 85% to 90% are singletons. The source material was CD4+ or CD8+ T cells sorted from blood, sampled in a trial of the OX40 agonist ivuxolimab. The receptors come from an adult with an advanced solid tumor such as melanoma, head and neck, liver or kidney cancer.

V usage is TRBV4-1 and J usage is TRBJ2-3; D is undetermined. The CDR3 loop spans 17 amino acids. Trimming took 0 bases from V and 3 from J, leaving 16 bases between them. CDR1 MGHRA and CDR2 YSYEKL come from the germline V gene. For the CDR3, the DNA is TGCGCCAGCAGCCAAGATTGGCGACCTAAAACAACAGATACGCAGTATTTT. Its translation is CASSQDWRPKTTDTQYF.

V is TRBV2 and J is TRBJ2-1; 7 nucleotides match TRBD2. Germline-derived CDR1 and CDR2 are SNHLY and FYNNEI. The CDR3 consists of 14 residues. With V trimmed by 6 bases and J by 3 bases, 5 bases remained unmatched. This chain's CDR3 is CASSSSGNYNEQFF. In DNA form, the CDR3 reads TGTGCCAGCAGCTCCAGCGGGAACTACAATGAGCAGTTCTTC. Supplemented by reference TRBV2 and TRBJ2-1, the full variable domain reads EPEVTQTPSHQVTQMGQEVILRCVPISNHLYFYWYRQILGQKVEFLVSFYNNEISEKSEIFDDQFSVERPDGSNFTLKIRSTKLEDSAMYFCASSSSGNYNEQFFGPGTRLTVL.

The chain carries TRBV14 and TRBJ2-2; D unresolved. Germline CDR1 SGHDN, CDR2 FVKESK. Trimming removed 1 base at V and 0 bases at J, with 12 bases between. The CDR3 has 17 residues. CDR3 in DNA: TGTGCCAGCAGCCAAGGTTCTGGCAGGACGAACACCGGGGAGCTGTTTTTT. The encoded protein is CASSQGSGRTNTGELFF.

The chain combines TRBV5-1 with TRBJ2-1, with 12 bases identical to TRBD2. The V and J ends lost 0 bases and 4 bases, in that order; junction bases with no gene match: 8. The CDR3 covers 18 residues. Germline V lookup: CDR1 SGHRS, CDR2 YFSETQ. The CDR3 coding sequence is TGCGCCAGCAGCTTGGGACGTAGGCTAGCGGGAGGGTACAATGAGCAGTTCTTC. It yields the protein CASSLGRRLAGGYNEQFF.

The chain recombines TRBV30 with TRBJ1-5; no clear D. V gave up 2 bases and J gave up 7 bases, with 21 bases separating them. Germline CDR1 and CDR2: GTSNPN and SVGIG (reference sequence). The CDR3 loop spans 16 amino acids. This CDR3 reads CAWSPRGLPAAQPQHF. CDR3 coding DNA: TGTGCCTGGAGTCCCAGAGGGCTCCCGGCGGCCCAGCCCCAGCATTTT.

The chain is built from TRBV18 and TRBJ1-2; D is ambiguous. Per germline, CDR1 KGHSH and CDR2 LQKENI. The V gene lost 3 bases and the J gene lost 5 bases, with 7 bases spanning the gap. The CDR3 sequence is 12 residues long. DNA for the CDR3: TGTGCCAGCTCACCCGCCGGGTATGGCTACACCTTC. Encoded protein: CASSPAGYGYTF.

This chain connects TRBV6-5 to TRBJ1-1; weak D call: TRBD1 (6 bases). V was trimmed by 4 bases and J by 3 bases, leaving 12 bases between them. Germline values: CDR1 MNHEY, CDR2 SVGAGI. This CDR3 contains 14 residues. CDR3 DNA sequence: TGTGCCAGCAGTTCCCGACAGGAGTACACTGAAGCTTTCTTT. Translating gives CASSSRQEYTEAFF.

The chain combines TRBV29-1 with TRBJ2-3; D ambiguous. This CDR3 has 13 amino acids. Germline V lookup: CDR1 SQVTM, CDR2 ANQGSEA. Trimming took 5 bases from V and 0 from J, leaving 9 bases between them. This chain's CDR3 is CSVSLGSTDTQYF. The CDR3 coding sequence is TGCAGCGTTTCACTTGGGAGCACAGATACGCAGTATTTT.

This rearrangement joins TRBV11-2 to TRBJ1-1, with TRBD1 as a possible D gene (5 bases). The V and J ends lost 4 bases and 1 base respectively, with 13 bases between them. This CDR3 has 15 residues. Germline lookup yields CDR1 SGHAT and CDR2 FQNNGV. This CDR3 is CASSYRRDGNTEAFF. The CDR3 DNA follows: TGTGCCAGCAGCTATCGCCGGGACGGGAACACTGAAGCTTTCTTT.

The CDR3: CASSESRQGDEQYF. The CDR3 bases are TGTGCCAGCAGTGAAAGCCGACAGGGGGACGAGCAGTACTTC. The chain recombines TRBV6-5 with TRBJ2-7, with 9 bases matching TRBD1. V was clipped by 5 bases and J by 5 bases; unmatched bases: 7. CDR3 length equals 14 residues. The V gene's germline CDR1 is MNHEY and CDR2 SVGAGI.

This chain uses TRBV4-2 with TRBJ2-2, with TRBD2 matching 7 bases. Germline V gene sequence: CDR1 LGHNA, CDR2 YNFKEQ. Germline trimming cut 4 bases from V and 4 bases from J; bases unmatched to any gene: 3. The CDR3 is made up of 14 amino acids. CDR3 DNA sequence: TGTGCCAGCAGCCTAACGGGGGGCACCGGGGAGCTGTTTTTT. Translation: CASSLTGGTGELFF.

The CDR3: CASSDAVDGVSYSNQPQHF. The CDR3 nucleotides are TGTGCCAGCAGTGACGCTGTCGATGGGGTCTCATATAGCAATCAGCCCCAGCATTTT. The J gene is TRBJ1-5, the V gene TRBV6-4; unclear D gene. This CDR3 is built from 19 residues. V gave up 2 bases and J gave up 0 bases, with 20 bases separating them. Germline V lookup: CDR1 MRHNA, CDR2 SNTAGT.

This chain connects TRBV13 to TRBJ2-5; TRBD2 matches at 8 bases. In germline, CDR1 is PRHDT, CDR2 FYEKMQ (reference sequence). The trim removed 2 bases at V and 0 bases at J, leaving 5 bases unmatched. This CDR3 comprises 16 residues. Here the CDR3 reads CASSLRNSGNQETQYF. The CDR3 DNA reads as TGTGCCAGCAGCTTACGTAATAGCGGGAACCAAGAGACCCAGTACTTC.

The chain is built from TRBV7-2 and TRBJ2-3; D is perhaps TRBD1 (5 bases). The CDR3 length is 15 residues. V lost 1 base and J 2 bases, leaving 10 bases between the germline ends. Germline assignment: CDR1 SGHTA and CDR2 FQGNSA. CDR3 region: CASSLVGGHTDTQYF. The CDR3 region has the DNA TGTGCCAGCAGCTTAGTTGGCGGACACACAGATACGCAGTATTTT.

V and J are TRBV7-2 and TRBJ2-5; 11 nucleotides align to TRBD2. In germline, CDR1 is SGHTA, CDR2 FQGNSA. This CDR3 comprises 14 residues. J gave up 4 bases and V 2 bases, and 0 bases lay outside the gene matches. The CDR3 nucleotides are TGTGCCAGCAGCTTAACTAGCGGGAGAGAGACCCAGTACTTC. This gives the protein CASSLTSGRETQYF.

The chain links TRBV28 to TRBJ2-7, with 7 bases aligning to TRBD2. J gave up 3 bases and V 7 bases, and 12 bases lay outside the gene matches. CDR3 size: 15 residues. CDR1 and CDR2 from the germline V gene are MDHEN and SYDVKM. The CDR3 here is CASTPGGRLYYEQYF. CDR3 DNA: TGTGCCAGCACCCCTGGCGGGAGACTTTACTACGAGCAGTACTTC.

The chain uses TRBV7-9 and TRBJ1-1; TRBD1 matches 7 bases. Per germline, CDR1 SEHNR and CDR2 FQNEAQ (reference sequence). J lost 0 bases, V lost 6 bases, and 13 bases had no gene match. The CDR3 has 17 residues. The CDR3 DNA reads as TGTGCCAGCAGTTCCACCCCCGACAGGGCGATGAACACTGAAGCTTTCTTT. As protein: CASSSTPDRAMNTEAFF.

The rearrangement uses TRBV18 and TRBJ2-7; 7 bases match TRBD2. V gave up 0 bases and J gave up 2 bases; unmatched junction bases: 7. This CDR3 has 16 amino acids. Germline CDR1 KGHSH, CDR2 LQKENI. CDR3 in amino acids: CASSPPSSGGTYEQYF. The CDR3 bases are TGTGCCAGCTCACCACCGTCTAGCGGAGGAACCTACGAGCAGTACTTC.

V gene TRBV27 combines with J gene TRBJ2-7; tentative D call: TRBD1 (5 bases). Germline CDR1 is MNHEY and CDR2 is SMNVEV (reference sequence). Between the trimmed V and J ends, which lost 7 bases and 2 bases, there was a span of 12 bases. CDR3 length: 13 amino acids. The CDR3 DNA is TGTGCCAGCATCTCGGACATTCCCTACGAGCAGTACTTC. Amino acid sequence: CASISDIPYEQYF.

This sequence joins TRBV27 and TRBJ1-2; unclear D gene. Germline V lookup: CDR1 MNHEY, CDR2 SMNVEV (reference sequence). Trimming shortened V by 6 bases and J by 2 bases, and 16 bases separated the two germline ends. This CDR3 is 15 amino acids long. The CDR3, as DNA: TGTGCCAGCAGGGTAACAACCGGGATAAACTATGGCTACACCTTC. Translation: CASRVTTGINYGYTF.

This clone was counted a few times. As DNA, the CDR3 is TGCAGCGTTGAAAGGGGACTCGGAACAGATACGCAGTATTTT. This codes for CSVERGLGTDTQYF. The chain recombines TRBV29-1 with TRBJ2-3, with a weak D call TRBD2 (6 bases). The CDR3 totals 14 residues. V was pared by 2 bases and J by 3 bases, with 12 bases between. Germline loops: CDR1 SQVTM, CDR2 ANQGSEA.

The V and J genes are TRBV6-6 and TRBJ1-5; tentative D call: TRBD1 (6 bases). The germline CDR1 and CDR2 sequences are MNHNY and SVGAGI (reference sequence). The CDR3 length is 15 residues. V gave up 3 bases and J gave up 5 bases, with 14 bases separating them. CDR3 sequence: CASSYSAGDDQPQHF. The CDR3, as DNA: TGTGCCAGCAGTTATTCGGCAGGGGATGATCAGCCCCAGCATTTT.

V usage is TRBV4-1 and J usage is TRBJ2-5; D is unresolved. The CDR3 is 15 amino acids. Germline CDR1 reads MGHRA; CDR2 reads YSYEKL. V lost 3 bases, J lost 1 base, and 12 bases lay in between. The DNA for the CDR3 is TGCGCCAGCAGCCAGCGTGCTAACTCCCAAGAGACCCAGTACTTC. It codes for CASSQRANSQETQYF.